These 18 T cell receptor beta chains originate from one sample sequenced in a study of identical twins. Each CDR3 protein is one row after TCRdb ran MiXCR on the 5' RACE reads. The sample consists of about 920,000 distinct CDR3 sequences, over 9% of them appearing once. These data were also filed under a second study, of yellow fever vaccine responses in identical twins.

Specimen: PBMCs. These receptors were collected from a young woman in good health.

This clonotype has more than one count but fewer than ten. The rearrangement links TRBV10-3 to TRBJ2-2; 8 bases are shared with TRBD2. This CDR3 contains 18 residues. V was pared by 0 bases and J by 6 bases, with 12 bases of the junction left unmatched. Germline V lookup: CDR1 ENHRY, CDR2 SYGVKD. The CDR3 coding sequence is TGTGCCATCAGTGAGTCGATCTCCAGCGGGAGTACCGCCGGGGAGCTGTTTTTT. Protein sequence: CAISESISSGSTAGELFF.

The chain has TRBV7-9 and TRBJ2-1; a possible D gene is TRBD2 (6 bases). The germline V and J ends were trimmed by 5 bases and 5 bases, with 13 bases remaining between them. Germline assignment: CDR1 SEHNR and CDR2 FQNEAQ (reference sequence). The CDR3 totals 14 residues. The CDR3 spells CASSPWEADNEQFF. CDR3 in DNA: TGTGCCAGCAGCCCCTGGGAGGCCGACAATGAGCAGTTCTTC.

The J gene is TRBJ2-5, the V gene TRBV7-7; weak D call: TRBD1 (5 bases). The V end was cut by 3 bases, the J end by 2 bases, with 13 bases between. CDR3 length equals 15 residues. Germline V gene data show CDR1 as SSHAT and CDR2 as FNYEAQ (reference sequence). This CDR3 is CASSLRQSDQETQYF. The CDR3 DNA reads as TGTGCCAGCAGCTTGAGACAGTCGGATCAAGAGACCCAGTACTTC.

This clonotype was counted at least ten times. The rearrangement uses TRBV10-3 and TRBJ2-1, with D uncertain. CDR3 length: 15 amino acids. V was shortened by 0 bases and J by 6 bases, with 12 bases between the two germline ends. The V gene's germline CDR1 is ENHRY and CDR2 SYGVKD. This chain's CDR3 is CAISESIVASNEQFF. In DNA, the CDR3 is TGTGCCATCAGTGAGTCGATTGTCGCTAGCAATGAGCAGTTCTTC.

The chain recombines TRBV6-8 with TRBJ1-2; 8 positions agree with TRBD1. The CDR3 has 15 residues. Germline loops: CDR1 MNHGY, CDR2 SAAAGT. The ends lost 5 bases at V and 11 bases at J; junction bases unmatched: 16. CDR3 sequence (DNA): TGTGCCAGCAGTACGGGCGGACAGGGTATGGCCCTGTACACCTTC. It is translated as CASSTGGQGMALYTF.

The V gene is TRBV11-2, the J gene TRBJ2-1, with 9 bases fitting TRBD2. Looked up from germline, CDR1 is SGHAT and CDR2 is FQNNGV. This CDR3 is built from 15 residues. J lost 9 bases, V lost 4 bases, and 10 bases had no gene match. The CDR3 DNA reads TGTGCCAGCAGCTCCTATCCGGGACTAGCAAGTGAGCAGTTCTTC. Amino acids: CASSSYPGLASEQFF.

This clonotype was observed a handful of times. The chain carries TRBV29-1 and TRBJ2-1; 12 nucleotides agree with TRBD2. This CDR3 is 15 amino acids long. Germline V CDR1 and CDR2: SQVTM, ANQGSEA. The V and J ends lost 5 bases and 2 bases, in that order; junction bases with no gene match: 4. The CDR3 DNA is TGCAGCGTTATGGGACTAGCGGGTCCCTACAATGAGCAGTTCTTC. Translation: CSVMGLAGPYNEQFF.

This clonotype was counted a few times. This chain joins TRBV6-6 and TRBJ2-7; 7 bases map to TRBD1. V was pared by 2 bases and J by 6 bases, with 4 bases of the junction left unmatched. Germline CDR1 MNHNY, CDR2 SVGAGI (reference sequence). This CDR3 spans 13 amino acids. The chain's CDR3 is CASSYTRGIEQYF. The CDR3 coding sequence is TGTGCCAGCAGTTACACCAGGGGGATCGAGCAGTACTTC.

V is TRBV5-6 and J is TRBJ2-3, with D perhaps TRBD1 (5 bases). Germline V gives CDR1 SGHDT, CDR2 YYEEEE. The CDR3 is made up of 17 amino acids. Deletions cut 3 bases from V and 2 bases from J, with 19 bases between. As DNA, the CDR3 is TGTGCCAGCAGCTCCCCGTGGGGCCGTGGCGACACAGATACGCAGTATTTT. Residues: CASSSPWGRGDTDTQYF.

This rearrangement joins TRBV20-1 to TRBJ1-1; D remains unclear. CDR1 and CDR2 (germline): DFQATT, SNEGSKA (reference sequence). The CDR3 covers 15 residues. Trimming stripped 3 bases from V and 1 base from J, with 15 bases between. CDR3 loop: CSASGRRTANTEAFF. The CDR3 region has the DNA TGCAGTGCTAGTGGCAGGCGTACTGCGAACACTGAAGCTTTCTTT.

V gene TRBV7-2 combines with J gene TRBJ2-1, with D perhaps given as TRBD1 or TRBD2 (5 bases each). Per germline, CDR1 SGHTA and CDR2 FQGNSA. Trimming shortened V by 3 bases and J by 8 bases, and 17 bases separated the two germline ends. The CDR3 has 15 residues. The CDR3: CASSFRDRRFDEQFF. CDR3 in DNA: TGTGCCAGCAGCTTTAGGGACCGACGTTTCGATGAGCAGTTCTTC.

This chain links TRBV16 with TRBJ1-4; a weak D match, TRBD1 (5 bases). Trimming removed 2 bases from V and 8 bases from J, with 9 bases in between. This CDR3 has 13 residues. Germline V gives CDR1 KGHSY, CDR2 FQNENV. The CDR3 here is CASSQPWGEKLFF. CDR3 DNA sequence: TGTGCCAGCAGCCAACCCTGGGGCGAAAAACTGTTTTTT.

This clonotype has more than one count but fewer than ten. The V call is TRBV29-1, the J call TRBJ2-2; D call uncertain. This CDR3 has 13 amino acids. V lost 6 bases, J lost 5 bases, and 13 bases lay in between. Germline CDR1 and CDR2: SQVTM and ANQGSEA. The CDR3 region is CSVVPDYTGELFF. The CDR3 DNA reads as TGCAGCGTCGTCCCCGATTATACCGGGGAGCTGTTTTTT.

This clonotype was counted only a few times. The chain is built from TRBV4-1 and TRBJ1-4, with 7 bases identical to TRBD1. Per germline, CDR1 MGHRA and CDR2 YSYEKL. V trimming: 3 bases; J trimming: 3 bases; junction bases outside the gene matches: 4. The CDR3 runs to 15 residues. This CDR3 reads CASSQAGGSNEKLFF. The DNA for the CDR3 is TGCGCCAGCAGCCAGGCAGGGGGATCTAATGAAAAACTGTTTTTT.

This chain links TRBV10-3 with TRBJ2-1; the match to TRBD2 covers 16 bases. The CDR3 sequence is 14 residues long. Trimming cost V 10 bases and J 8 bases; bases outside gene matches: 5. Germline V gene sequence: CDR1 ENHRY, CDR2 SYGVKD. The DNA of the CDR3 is TGTGCCACGCGCGGGACTAGCGGGAGGGATGAGCAGTTCTTC. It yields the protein CATRGTSGRDEQFF.

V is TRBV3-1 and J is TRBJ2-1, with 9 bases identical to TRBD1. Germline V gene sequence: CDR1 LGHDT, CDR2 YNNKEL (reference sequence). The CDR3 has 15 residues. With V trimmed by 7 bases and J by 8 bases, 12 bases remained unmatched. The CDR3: CASTLGQGKRDEQFF. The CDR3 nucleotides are TGTGCCAGCACCTTGGGACAGGGTAAGAGGGATGAGCAGTTCTTC.

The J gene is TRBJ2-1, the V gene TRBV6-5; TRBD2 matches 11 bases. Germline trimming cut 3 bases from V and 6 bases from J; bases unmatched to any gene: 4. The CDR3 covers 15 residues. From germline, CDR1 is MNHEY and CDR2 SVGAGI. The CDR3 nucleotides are TGTGCCAGCAGTTATCTAGCGGGAGGAATCAATGAGCAGTTCTTC. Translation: CASSYLAGGINEQFF.

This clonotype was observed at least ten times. The CDR3 protein is CASSQGNTEAFF. CDR3 coding DNA: TGTGCCAGCAGCCAAGGGAACACTGAAGCTTTCTTT. The gene calls are TRBV3-1 and TRBJ1-1; D unclear. V was cut by 1 base and J by 1 base, with 1 base left in between. This CDR3 is built from 12 residues. Germline V gene lookup returns CDR1 LGHDT and CDR2 YNNKEL (reference sequence).